This paragraph covers one T cell receptor (beta chain) sequence. The same CDR3 can be traced to other DNA sequences in this sample. The data originate from a study of blood T cell repertoires in COVID-19. Assay: immunoSEQ multiplex PCR; the TCRdb copy retains only in-frame clones and omits some. The sample has about 360,000 clones, 87% seen once. The V and J ends lost 5 bases and 5 bases respectively, with 12 bases between them. CDR3 length: 14 residues. Looked up from germline, CDR1 is MNHEY and CDR2 is SMNVEV (reference sequence). Sequencing was carried out using PBMCs or T cells enriched from blood (not recorded which). The origin of this receptor is a man aged 30 to 39 who had recovered from COVID-19. The V gene is TRBV27, the J gene TRBJ1-4, with D maybe TRBD1 (6 bases). The CDR3 spells CASSPRDTNEKLFF. Here the CDR3 DNA reads TGTGCCAGCAGTCCCCGGGACACAAATGAAAAACTGTTTTTT.